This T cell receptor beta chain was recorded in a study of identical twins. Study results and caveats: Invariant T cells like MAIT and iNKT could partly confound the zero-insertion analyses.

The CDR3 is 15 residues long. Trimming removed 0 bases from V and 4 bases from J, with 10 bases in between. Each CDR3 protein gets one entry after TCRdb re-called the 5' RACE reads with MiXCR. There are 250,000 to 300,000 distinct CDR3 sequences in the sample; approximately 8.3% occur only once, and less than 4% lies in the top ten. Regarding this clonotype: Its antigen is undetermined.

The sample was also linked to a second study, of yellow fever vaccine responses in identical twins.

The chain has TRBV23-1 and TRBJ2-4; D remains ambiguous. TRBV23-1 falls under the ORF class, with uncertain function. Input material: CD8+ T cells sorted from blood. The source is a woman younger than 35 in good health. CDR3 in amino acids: CASSQSPGKKNIQYF. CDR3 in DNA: TGCGCCAGCAGTCAATCGCCCGGAAAGAAAAACATTCAGTACTTC.